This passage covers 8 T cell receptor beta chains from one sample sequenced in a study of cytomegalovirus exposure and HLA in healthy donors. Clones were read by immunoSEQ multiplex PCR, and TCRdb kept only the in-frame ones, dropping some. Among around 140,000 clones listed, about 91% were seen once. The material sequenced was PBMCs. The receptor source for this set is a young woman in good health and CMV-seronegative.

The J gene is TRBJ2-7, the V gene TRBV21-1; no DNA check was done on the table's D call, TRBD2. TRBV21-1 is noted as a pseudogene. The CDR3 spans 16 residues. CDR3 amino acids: CATLGSWRGPSYEQYF. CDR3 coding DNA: TGTGCCACCTTGGGGTCCTGGCGGGGCCCCTCCTACGAGCAGTACTTC.

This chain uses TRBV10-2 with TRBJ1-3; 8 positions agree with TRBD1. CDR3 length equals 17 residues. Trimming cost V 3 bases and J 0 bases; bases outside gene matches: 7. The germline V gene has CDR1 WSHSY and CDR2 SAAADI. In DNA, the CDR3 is TGCGCCAGCAGTGATCCAGGGGGCCCGAGCTCTGGAAACACCATATATTTT. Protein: CASSDPGGPSSGNTIYF.

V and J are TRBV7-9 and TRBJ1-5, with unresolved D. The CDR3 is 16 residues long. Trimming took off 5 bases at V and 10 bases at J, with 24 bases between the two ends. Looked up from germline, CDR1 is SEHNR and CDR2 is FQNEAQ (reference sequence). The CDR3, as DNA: TGTGCCAGCAGCGGGCGGAGGCTAACCCTCAGCCTACCCCAGCATTTT. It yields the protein CASSGRRLTLSLPQHF.

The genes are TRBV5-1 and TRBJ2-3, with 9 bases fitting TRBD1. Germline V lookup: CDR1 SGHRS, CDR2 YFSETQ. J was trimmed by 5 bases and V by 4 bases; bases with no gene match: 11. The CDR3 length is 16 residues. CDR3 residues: CASSPTWTGARDTQYF. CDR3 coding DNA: TGCGCCAGCAGCCCCACCTGGACAGGGGCAAGAGATACGCAGTATTTT.

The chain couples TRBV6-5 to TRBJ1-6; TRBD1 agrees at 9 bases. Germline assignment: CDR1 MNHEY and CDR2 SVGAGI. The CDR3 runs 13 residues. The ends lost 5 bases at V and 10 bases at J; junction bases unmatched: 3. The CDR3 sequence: CASSRTGDSPLHF. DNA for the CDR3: TGTGCCAGCAGTCGGACAGGGGACTCACCCCTCCACTTT.

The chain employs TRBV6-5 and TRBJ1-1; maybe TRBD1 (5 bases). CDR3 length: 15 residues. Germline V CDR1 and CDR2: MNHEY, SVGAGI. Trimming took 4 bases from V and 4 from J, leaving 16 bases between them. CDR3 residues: CASSSGGAGSTEAFF. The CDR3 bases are TGTGCCAGCAGTTCCGGCGGGGCCGGGAGCACTGAAGCTTTCTTT.

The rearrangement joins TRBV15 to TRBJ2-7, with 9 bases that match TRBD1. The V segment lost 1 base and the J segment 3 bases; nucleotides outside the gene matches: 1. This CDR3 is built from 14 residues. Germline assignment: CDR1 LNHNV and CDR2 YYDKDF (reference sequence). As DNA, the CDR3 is TGTGCCACCAGCAGAGGGGGACAGGGCTACGAGCAGTACTTC. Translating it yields CATSRGGQGYEQYF.

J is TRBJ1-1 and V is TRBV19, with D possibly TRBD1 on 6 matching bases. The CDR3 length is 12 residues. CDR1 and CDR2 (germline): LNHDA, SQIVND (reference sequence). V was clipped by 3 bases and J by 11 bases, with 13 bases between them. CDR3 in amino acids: CASSIVQGNAFF. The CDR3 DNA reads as TGTGCCAGTAGTATCGTACAGGGTAATGCTTTCTTT.